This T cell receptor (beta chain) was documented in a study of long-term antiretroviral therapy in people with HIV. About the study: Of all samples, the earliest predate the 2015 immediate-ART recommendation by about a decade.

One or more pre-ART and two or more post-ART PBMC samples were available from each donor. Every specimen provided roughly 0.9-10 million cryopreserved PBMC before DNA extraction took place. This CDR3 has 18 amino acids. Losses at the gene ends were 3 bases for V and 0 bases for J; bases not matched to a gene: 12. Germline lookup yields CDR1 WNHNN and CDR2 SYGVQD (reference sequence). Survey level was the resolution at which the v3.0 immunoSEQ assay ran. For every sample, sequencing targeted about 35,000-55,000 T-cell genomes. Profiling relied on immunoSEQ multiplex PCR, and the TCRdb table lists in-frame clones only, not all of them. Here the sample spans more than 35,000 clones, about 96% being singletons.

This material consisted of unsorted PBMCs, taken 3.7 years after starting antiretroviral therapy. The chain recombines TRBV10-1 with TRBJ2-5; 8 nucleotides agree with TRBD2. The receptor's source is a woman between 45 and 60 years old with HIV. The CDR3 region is CASSDLYGGGIHQETQYF. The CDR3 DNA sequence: TGCGCCAGCAGTGATTTGTACGGGGGGGGTATCCACCAAGAGACCCAGTACTTC.